The rows below give T cell receptor beta chains drawn from one sample of a study of T cell responses to AZD1222 COVID-19 vaccine. Here immunoSEQ multiplex PCR was the method, and the copy in TCRdb shows in-frame clones only, minus some. The repertoire holds some 140,000 clones, with approximately 90% as singletons. The starting material was peripheral blood, obtained on day 0 of AZD1222 vaccination. The receptors shown here come from an adult in good health. Each CDR3 is given with its conserved first and last residue. For some rows the clone size is stated as once, few or many, or as a class when expanded; others skip it.

J: TRBJ2-7; size: .; V: TRBV7-2; CDR3: CASNPAATYEQYF
J: TRBJ2-2; size: .; V: TRBV7-3; CDR3: CASSLNGGSTGELFF
J: TRBJ1-2; size: .; V: TRBV5-4; CDR3: CASSRDRNIYGYTF
J: TRBJ2-5; size: .; V: TRBV5-5; CDR3: CASSPGGFRQETQYF
J: TRBJ2-3; size: once; V: TRBV2; CDR3: CASKEGGSTDTQYF
J: TRBJ2-2; size: once; V: TRBV7-9; CDR3: CASSLFQGVYTGELFF
J: TRBJ1-2; size: .; V: TRBV5-1; CDR3: CASSSTTGGIDGYTF
J: TRBJ2-5; size: .; V: TRBV11-2; CDR3: CASSALRGETQYF
J: TRBJ2-7; size: .; V: TRBV15; CDR3: CATSVSVGTYEQYF
J: TRBJ1-4; size: once; V: TRBV6-1; CDR3: CASSEDGGGKLFF
J: TRBJ2-2; size: .; V: TRBV24-1; CDR3: CATSDPGTGDTGELFF
J: TRBJ2-2; size: once; V: TRBV12-5; CDR3: CASRPGGKNTGELFF
J: TRBJ2-5; size: .; V: TRBV20-1; CDR3: CSGPYKTQYF
J: TRBJ2-7; size: .; V: TRBV7-9; CDR3: CASTLAGGPGEQYF
J: TRBJ2-1; size: .; V: TRBV14; CDR3: CASSRYNEQFF
J: TRBJ2-2; size: .; V: TRBV7-3; CDR3: CASSSPIAGTNTGELFF
J: TRBJ1-5; size: .; V: TRBV28; CDR3: CASSFGQGEQPQHF
J: TRBJ2-5; size: once; V: TRBV7-7; CDR3: CASSLAPTAGVTQYF
J: TRBJ1-2; size: .; V: TRBV9; CDR3: CASSSHLGQGYGYTF
J: TRBJ2-1; size: .; V: TRBV18; CDR3: CASSLGQGNNEQFF
J: TRBJ1-1; size: .; V: TRBV5-1; CDR3: CASSSQGDTEAFF
J: TRBJ2-4; size: .; V: TRBV4-3; CDR3: CASSHGGRSAKNIQYF
J: TRBJ1-2; size: .; V: TRBV24-1; CDR3: CATSQGEGYTF
J: TRBJ1-2; size: .; V: TRBV5-4; CDR3: CASSLTGTGVFGYTF
J: TRBJ2-7; size: .; V: TRBV7-2; CDR3: CASSLRTAYEQYF
J: TRBJ2-7; size: .; V: TRBV30; CDR3: CAWMGVTGTGEQYF
J: TRBJ1-6; size: .; V: TRBV7-9; CDR3: CASSFGNSPLHF
J: TRBJ1-3; size: .; V: TRBV2; CDR3: CASRPEVGNTIYF
J: TRBJ2-1; size: once; V: TRBV7-9; CDR3: CASNRLAGDLAYNEQFF
J: TRBJ1-2; size: .; V: TRBV9; CDR3: CASSALDRGDYGYTF
J: TRBJ2-7; size: .; V: TRBV28; CDR3: CASSLAGTGTYEQYF
J: TRBJ1-1; size: .; V: TRBV9; CDR3: CASSVAGRGTEAFF
J: TRBJ2-5; size: .; V: TRBV5-8; CDR3: CASSRQWETQYF
J: TRBJ1-2; size: once; V: TRBV5-1; CDR3: CASKGVRDYGYTF
J: TRBJ2-3; size: .; V: TRBV28; CDR3: CASSLFSLAGGPRTQYF
J: TRBJ2-3; size: .; V: TRBV28; CDR3: CASSPAGEGTDTQYF
J: TRBJ1-4; size: .; V: TRBV11-3; CDR3: CASSLGRGSEKLFF
J: TRBJ1-6; size: .; V: TRBV5-5; CDR3: CASSPLKGGFSPLHF
J: TRBJ1-5; size: once; V: TRBV7-9; CDR3: CASSYGTGEQPQHF
J: TRBJ1-1; size: .; V: TRBV6-5; CDR3: CASWLPNTEAFF
J: TRBJ2-7; size: few; V: TRBV30; CDR3: CAWRATSSYEQYF
J: TRBJ2-3; size: .; V: TRBV25-1; CDR3: CASSDGTQYF
J: TRBJ1-3; size: .; V: TRBV4-2; CDR3: CASSQEWLSSGNTIYF
J: TRBJ2-7; size: .; V: TRBV27; CDR3: CASSFRAVQGFEQYF
J: TRBJ2-7; size: .; V: TRBV12-3/TRBV12-4; CDR3: CASSFGGNEQYF
J: TRBJ1-5; size: once; V: TRBV27; CDR3: CASSKTGGNQPQHF
J: TRBJ2-7; size: .; V: TRBV11-2; CDR3: CASSLLGTHYEQYF
J: TRBJ2-1; size: few; V: TRBV4-1; CDR3: CASSQGPADHLNEQFF
J: TRBJ2-7; size: .; V: TRBV7-9; CDR3: CASSLTGYEQYF
J: TRBJ1-4; size: .; V: TRBV19; CDR3: CASQTLHGTANNEKLFF
J: TRBJ2-5; size: .; V: TRBV28; CDR3: CASSLWAEGETQYF
J: TRBJ1-1; size: .; V: TRBV14; CDR3: CASSQLRTVSMNTEAFF
J: TRBJ2-7; size: once; V: TRBV7-8; CDR3: CASSSHAYEQYF
J: TRBJ1-5; size: .; V: TRBV2; CDR3: CASTDGANSNQPQHF
J: TRBJ1-2; size: .; V: TRBV2; CDR3: CASKGNGYTF